This T cell receptor (beta chain) was identified in a study of T cell clonality in common variable immunodeficiency. The CDR3 covers 16 residues. The V end was cut by 10 bases, the J end by 3 bases, with 21 bases between. Germline values: CDR1 LNHDA, CDR2 SQIVND (reference sequence). Libraries were prepared by immunoSEQ multiplex PCR; TCRdb keeps only in-frame clonotypes and omits some of them. The sample has 30,000 to 35,000 clones, none seen only once. This clone was seen at least ten times. What it binds is not known. Sequencing ends 3 residues short of the CDR3 end; the germline J gene provides the rest. General observations from the study: Patient heterogeneity in the CVID cohort limited correlations between repertoire features and clinical complications.

The sequenced sample consisted of peripheral blood mononuclear cells. This sequence originates from a person aged 18 to 75 in good health. The rearrangement joins TRBV19 to TRBJ2-2, with D maybe TRBD1 (5 bases). The part of the CDR3 DNA that was read is TGTGCCACCCTAGGAACAGAAGGGGTCTACACCGGGGAG. Its translation: CATLGTEGVYTGE. The entire CDR3 protein is CATLGTEGVYTGELFF.